These 14 T cell receptor beta chains share one sample of origin, sequenced in a study of cytomegalovirus exposure and HLA in healthy donors. Use of 60 Vbeta and 13 Jbeta primers characterized the PCR. Sequenced by immunoSEQ multiplex PCR; TCRdb stores in-frame clones only, minus some. Here the sample spans about 95,000 clones, over 70% being singletons. Sequences were obtained from PBMCs. The receptors here all came from a man aged 60 to 69 in good health and CMV-seronegative.

J is TRBJ2-5 and V is TRBV6-1; D gene uncertain. Trimming stripped 7 bases from V and 7 bases from J, with 16 bases between. CDR3 length: 13 amino acids. Germline V CDR1 and CDR2: MNHNS, SASEGT. The CDR3 protein is CASTEVRPGTQYF. The DNA of the CDR3 is TGTGCCAGCACTGAGGTCCGGCCGGGGACCCAGTACTTC.

The gene calls are TRBV5-5 and TRBJ1-5, with a possible D match to TRBD1 (5 bases). Trimming left V 0 bases short and J 6 bases short, with 10 bases between. The CDR3 contains 14 residues. Germline lookup yields CDR1 SGHKS and CDR2 YYEKEE (reference sequence). The CDR3, as DNA: TGTGCCAGCAGCTTGGCAGGGTACCCTCAGCCCCAGCATTTT. Translating gives CASSLAGYPQPQHF. Drawing the rest from reference TRBV5-5 and TRBJ1-5, the complete variable domain is DAGVTQSPTHLIKTRGQQVTLRCSPISGHKSVSWYQQVLGQGPQFIFQYYEKEERGRGNFPDRFSARQFPNYSSELNVNALLLGDSALYLCASSLAGYPQPQHFGDGTRLSIL.

The J gene is TRBJ2-3, the V gene TRBV9; possible D gene TRBD2, 6 bases. The CDR3 runs to 14 residues. Between the trimmed V and J ends, which lost 0 bases and 7 bases, there was a span of 12 bases. In germline, CDR1 is SGDLS, CDR2 YYNGEE. In nucleotides, the CDR3 is TGTGCCAGCAGCGTAGTAAGCGGGCTCAATACGCAGTATTTT. This translates into CASSVVSGLNTQYF.

The chain is built from TRBV28 and TRBJ2-7, with D perhaps TRBD2 (6 bases). The V end was cut by 1 base, the J end by 7 bases, with 11 bases between. This CDR3 is built from 13 residues. Germline-derived CDR1 and CDR2 are MDHEN and SYDVKM. The CDR3 sequence: CASSLFAAGEQYF. CDR3 coding DNA: TGTGCCAGCAGTTTATTCGCGGCGGGGGAGCAGTACTTC. Full variable domain (rest looked up from reference TRBV28 and TRBJ2-7): DVKVTQSSRYLVKRTGEKVFLECVQDMDHENMFWYRQDPGLGLRLIYFSYDVKMKEKGDIPEGYSVSREKKERFSLILESASTNQTSMYLCASSLFAAGEQYFGPGTRLTVT.

This chain links TRBV6-5 with TRBJ1-5; D ambiguous. This CDR3 is built from 14 residues. CDR1 MNHEY and CDR2 SVGAGI come from the germline V gene. V shed 6 bases and J shed 3 bases, with 12 bases lying between them. The CDR3 reads CASSPVISNQPQHF. The CDR3 DNA is TGTGCCAGCAGCCCTGTAATTTCCAATCAGCCCCAGCATTTT.

This clone has just a few counts. The chain combines TRBV5-1 with TRBJ2-7; perhaps TRBD1 as D (5 bases). Trimming took 3 bases from V and 3 from J, leaving 7 bases between them. The CDR3 covers 12 residues. In germline, CDR1 is SGHRS, CDR2 YFSETQ. The CDR3 DNA reads TGCGCCAGCAGCTCCCAGGGCTACGAGCAGTACTTC. It yields the protein CASSSQGYEQYF.

This clone occurred once. The V and J genes are TRBV2 and TRBJ1-4; maybe TRBD1 (6 bases). This CDR3 is built from 15 residues. Germline V gene lookup returns CDR1 SNHLY and CDR2 FYNNEI. Deletions cut 5 bases from V and 7 bases from J, with 17 bases between. CDR3 amino acids: CASSFSQGRGEKLFF. DNA of the CDR3: TGTGCCAGCAGTTTCTCACAGGGACGTGGTGAAAAACTGTTTTTT.

This chain connects TRBV2 to TRBJ2-1; 7 positions match TRBD1. V shed 0 bases and J 7 bases; nucleotides not matched to a gene: 3. This CDR3 contains 14 residues. Germline assignment: CDR1 SNHLY and CDR2 FYNNEI. Here the CDR3 reads CASSEAQGENEQFF. CDR3 DNA: TGTGCCAGCAGTGAAGCCCAGGGGGAGAATGAGCAGTTCTTC. The full variable domain, with the rest looked up from reference TRBV2 and TRBJ2-1, is EPEVTQTPSHQVTQMGQEVILRCVPISNHLYFYWYRQILGQKVEFLVSFYNNEISEKSEIFDDQFSVERPDGSNFTLKIRSTKLEDSAMYFCASSEAQGENEQFFGPGTRLTVL.

This clone was counted at least ten times. This chain links TRBV10-3 with TRBJ1-4; weak D call: TRBD1 (6 bases). Germline assignment: CDR1 ENHRY and CDR2 SYGVKD. The V end was cut by 4 bases, the J end by 0 bases, with 6 bases between. This CDR3 region has 14 residues. The CDR3 DNA sequence: TGTGCCATCAGTGGGACAGCAACTAATGAAAAACTGTTTTTT. Translation: CAISGTATNEKLFF.

The chain recombines TRBV28 with TRBJ2-6, with unresolved D. V was trimmed by 6 bases and J by 0 bases, leaving 9 bases between them. The CDR3 totals 15 residues. In germline, CDR1 is MDHEN, CDR2 SYDVKM. CDR3 bases: TGTGCCAGCAGCTTGTCTAGCTCTGGGGCCAACGTCCTGACTTTC. It yields the protein CASSLSSSGANVLTF.

This chain uses TRBV20-1 with TRBJ1-5; D gene ambiguous. The CDR3 contains 11 residues. V lost 3 bases to trimming and J lost 10 bases, with 10 bases between them. From germline, CDR1 is DFQATT and CDR2 SNEGSKA (reference sequence). The CDR3 region has the DNA TGCAGTGCTAGGTGGTCGGGACCCCAGCATTTT. As protein: CSARWSGPQHF.

The chain links TRBV2 to TRBJ2-7; 10 nucleotides align to TRBD2. This CDR3 region has 17 residues. Germline trimming cut 6 bases from V and 1 base from J; bases unmatched to any gene: 12. Germline CDR1 and CDR2: SNHLY and FYNNEI. CDR3 sequence (DNA): TGTGCCAGCAGCCTACCTCCGGGACTAGCGAAGTCCTACGAGCAGTACTTC. Protein: CASSLPPGLAKSYEQYF.

This rearrangement joins TRBV2 to TRBJ2-1; 10 bases line up with TRBD2. V was clipped by 7 bases and J by 4 bases; unmatched bases: 4. This CDR3 is built from 14 residues. Germline V gives CDR1 SNHLY, CDR2 FYNNEI. The CDR3 region is CASNSGRDYNEQFF. As DNA, the CDR3 is TGTGCCAGCAACAGCGGGAGGGATTACAATGAGCAGTTCTTC.

The chain links TRBV6-1 to TRBJ1-6; 7 nucleotides align to TRBD1. The CDR3 has 12 amino acids. Germline CDR1 is MNHNS and CDR2 is SASEGT. V dropped 7 bases and J dropped 10; count of bases not matched to a gene: 4. In DNA form, the CDR3 reads TGTGCCAGCAAAACAGGGGACTCACCCCTCCACTTT. Translated: CASKTGDSPLHF.